The next 15 T cell receptor beta chains were all read from a single sample in a study of T cells in Graves' hyperthyroidism and ophthalmopathy. The CDR3 regions of TCR beta were amplified from RNA transcripts. HTBI primers were used for first-round RT-PCR of the TCR CDR3. TCRdb reprocessed the multiplex PCR reads via MiXCR and lists one record per CDR3 protein. Of fewer than 600,000 distinct CDR3 sequences in the sample, around 15% were seen once. Sequenced: blood. The receptors derive from a young woman with Graves' hyperthyroidism.

This clonotype was counted many times. V and J are TRBV24-1 and TRBJ2-7; TRBD1 agrees at 7 bases. The CDR3 is made up of 14 amino acids. The trim removed 3 bases at V and 5 bases at J, leaving 6 bases unmatched. Germline CDR1 KGHDR, CDR2 SFDVKD. CDR3 in DNA: TGTGCCACCAGTGATACGGGACAGCCTAACGAGCAGTACTTC. Translated: CATSDTGQPNEQYF.

This clonotype came up many times. The V and J genes are TRBV3-1 and TRBJ2-1; 9 nucleotides agree with TRBD2. J gave up 5 bases and V 1 base, and 15 bases lay outside the gene matches. The CDR3 has 19 amino acids. Germline V lookup: CDR1 LGHDT, CDR2 YNNKEL (reference sequence). In nucleotides, the CDR3 is TGTGCCAGCAGCCAAGCCCCCCTATTGGCGGGAGGGATCAACAATGAGCAGTTCTTC. Its translation is CASSQAPLLAGGINNEQFF.

This clonotype has ten or more counts. The V and J genes are TRBV27 and TRBJ1-3; D is perhaps TRBD1 (5 bases). Germline lookup yields CDR1 MNHEY and CDR2 SMNVEV (reference sequence). Trimming removed 0 bases at V and 3 bases at J, with 9 bases between. The CDR3 has 15 amino acids. CDR3 sequence reads: CASSLSPGYGNTIYF. CDR3 DNA: TGTGCCAGCAGTTTATCTCCAGGGTATGGAAACACCATATATTTT.

In its sample, this clonotype was seen many times. The rearrangement joins TRBV30 to TRBJ1-1, with D unresolved. CDR1 and CDR2 (germline): GTSNPN, SVGIG (reference sequence). V lost 1 base and J 6 bases, leaving 15 bases between the germline ends. The CDR3 contains 14 residues. This chain's CDR3 is CAWSEKGYRAEAFF. DNA of the CDR3: TGTGCCTGGAGTGAAAAGGGCTATCGCGCTGAAGCTTTCTTT.

This clonotype was observed many times. The genes are TRBV5-1 and TRBJ1-1, with 7 bases that match TRBD1. V lost 1 base and J lost 3; bases outside the gene matches: 9. The CDR3 covers 16 residues. Germline CDR1 reads SGHRS; CDR2 reads YFSETQ. For the CDR3, the DNA is TGCGCCAGCAGCTTGACGGTCAGGGGGAGGTACACTGAAGCTTTCTTT. This translates into CASSLTVRGRYTEAFF.

Turning to this clonotype: Since a much larger clone is just one base distant, this may be a read error. The J gene is TRBJ1-5, the V gene TRBV6-5; D remains unclear. The CDR3 contains 13 residues. Germline-derived CDR1 and CDR2 are MNHEY and SVGAGI. CDR3 sequence: CASSFVPHQPRHF. Here the CDR3 DNA reads TGTGCCAGCAGTTTCGTGCCACATCAGCCCCGGCATTTT.

The chain combines TRBV6-4 with TRBJ2-3; tentatively, D is TRBD2 (5 bases). Germline-derived CDR1 and CDR2 are MRHNA and SNTAGT. V lost 5 bases to trimming and J lost 1 base, with 13 bases between them. The CDR3 is made up of 15 amino acids. As DNA, the CDR3 is TGTGCCAGCAGTCCGTCGAGCGGACGCACAGATACGCAGTATTTT. Its protein is CASSPSSGRTDTQYF.

This clonotype was detected many times. This chain joins TRBV2 and TRBJ2-2; D gene unclear. Germline values: CDR1 SNHLY, CDR2 FYNNEI. Trimming cost V 4 bases and J 7 bases, with 10 bases left between them. The CDR3 loop spans 13 amino acids. CDR3 protein: CASSGARGGELFF. For the CDR3, the DNA is TGTGCCAGCAGTGGGGCGCGTGGCGGGGAGCTGTTTTTT. Looking up the rest from reference TRBV2 and TRBJ2-2 gives the full variable domain: EPEVTQTPSHQVTQMGQEVILRCVPISNHLYFYWYRQILGQKVEFLVSFYNNEISEKSEIFDDQFSVERPDGSNFTLKIRSTKLEDSAMYFCASSGARGGELFFGEGSRLTVL.

The chain links TRBV12-5 to TRBJ2-7, with D perhaps TRBD1 (6 bases). CDR1 LGHNT and CDR2 FRNRAP come from the germline V gene. V was clipped by 1 base and J by 3 bases, with 16 bases between them. The CDR3 length is 16 residues. The CDR3 reads CASGLGWETGGYEQYF. Here the CDR3 DNA reads TGTGCTAGTGGTTTGGGATGGGAGACAGGTGGCTACGAGCAGTACTTC.

This clonotype was counted many times. This rearrangement joins TRBV7-8 to TRBJ2-7, with D possibly being TRBD1 or TRBD2 (5 bases each). Trimming pared 3 bases from V and 0 bases from J, leaving 18 bases between. This CDR3 is built from 17 residues. Germline-derived CDR1 and CDR2 are SGHVS and FQNEAQ. CDR3 bases: TGTGCCAGCAGCTTGGGACCCCCGGGCGCTCTCTCCTACGAGCAGTACTTC. It translates to CASSLGPPGALSYEQYF.

This clonotype was seen repeatedly, ten times or more. The chain carries TRBV2 and TRBJ2-2; 8 nucleotides agree with TRBD2. Germline V gene data show CDR1 as SNHLY and CDR2 as FYNNEI. With V trimmed by 6 bases and J by 3 bases, 9 bases remained unmatched. The CDR3 is made up of 16 amino acids. This CDR3 is CASRTSLAVYTGELFF. CDR3 in DNA: TGTGCCAGCAGAACTTCACTAGCGGTATACACCGGGGAGCTGTTTTTT.

In its sample, this clonotype was seen many times. The chain couples TRBV3-1 to TRBJ1-2; D is perhaps TRBD1 (6 bases). V was clipped by 0 bases and J by 6 bases, with 17 bases between them. CDR3 size: 16 residues. Per germline, CDR1 LGHDT and CDR2 YNNKEL (reference sequence). In nucleotides, the CDR3 is TGTGCCAGCAGCCAAGAGGGGGCCCGCCTGAGGGATGGCTACACCTTC. This sequence encodes CASSQEGARLRDGYTF.

This clonotype was detected ten times or more. The V and J genes are TRBV12-3 or TRBV12-4 and TRBJ1-1; possible D gene TRBD1, 5 bases. There are 13 residues in the CDR3. The germline V and J ends were trimmed by 4 bases and 3 bases, with 9 bases remaining between them. The CDR3 region is CASSYGAHTEAFF. CDR3 DNA: TGTGCCAGCAGTTATGGGGCCCACACTGAAGCTTTCTTT.

The V gene is TRBV27, the J gene TRBJ1-1; tentatively, D is TRBD1 (6 bases). Deletions cut 6 bases from V and 3 bases from J, with 20 bases between. The CDR3 length is 16 residues. Per the germline V gene, CDR1 is MNHEY and CDR2 is SMNVEV (reference sequence). The CDR3 is CASSQLMKGGDTEAFF. DNA for the CDR3: TGTGCCAGCAGCCAACTTATGAAGGGGGGTGACACTGAAGCTTTCTTT.

The sample holds a few counts of this clonotype. The rearrangement uses TRBV5-1 and TRBJ2-1, with D maybe TRBD2 (5 bases). Germline-derived CDR1 and CDR2 are SGHRS and YFSETQ. The germline V and J ends were trimmed by 0 bases and 0 bases, with 10 bases remaining between them. This CDR3 contains 16 residues. The CDR3 coding sequence is TGCGCCAGCAGCTTGGCCAGGAGGAGCTCCTACAATGAGCAGTTCTTC. This gives the protein CASSLARRSSYNEQFF.